What follows are 19 T cell receptor beta chains derived from one specimen sequenced in a study of neurological immune-mediated disorders. TCRdb itself ran the 5' RACE reads through MiXCR, one entry per CDR3 protein. This sample carries 87,000 or so distinct CDR3 sequences, around 3.3% of them seen once, and the ten largest clones take roughly 6.4%. The sample consisted of PBMCs. The source of these receptors is a woman under 30 with multiple sclerosis.

In its sample, this clonotype was seen many times. One end of the junction varies from germline; a read error may be responsible. This chain uses TRBV2 with TRBJ2-7, with 7 nucleotides matching TRBD2. This CDR3 has 10 amino acids. Germline CDR1 is SNHLY and CDR2 is FYNNEI. The CDR3 protein is CASRRGGTHF. The CDR3 DNA follows: TGTGCCAGCAGGCGGGGAGGGACCCACTTC.

This clonotype was counted ten times or more. The genes are TRBV5-6 and TRBJ2-1; a weak D match, TRBD2 (5 bases). Germline V gives CDR1 SGHDT, CDR2 YYEEEE. This CDR3 region has 16 residues. Trimming left V 4 bases short and J 0 bases short, with 14 bases between. The CDR3 region has the DNA TGTGCCAGCAGCGTTCTAGGACTCGTCTCCTACAATGAGCAGTTCTTC. It is translated as CASSVLGLVSYNEQFF.

On this clonotype: One junction end disagrees with the germline gene, perhaps due to a read error. The V call is TRBV20-1, the J call TRBJ1-5; 7 bases agree with TRBD1. The germline gives CDR1 DFQATT, CDR2 SNEGSKA (reference sequence). This CDR3 spans 15 amino acids. In nucleotides, the CDR3 is TGCAGTGCTACCGATCCGACAGGGCCGAATAAGACCCAGAATTTT. It translates to CSATDPTGPNKTQNF.

This clonotype was detected many times. The rearrangement joins TRBV14 to TRBJ2-1; D is undetermined. Germline CDR1 and CDR2: SGHDN and FVKESK. This CDR3 has 15 amino acids. V gave up 0 bases and J gave up 12 bases, with 18 bases separating them. In DNA, the CDR3 is TGTGCCAGCAGCCAAGAGAGGAGCGCAGGCGGTGGGCAGTTCTTC. Its protein product is CASSQERSAGGGQFF.

In this sample, this clonotype turned up many times. This chain uses TRBV20-1 with TRBJ2-5; tentatively, D is TRBD1 (6 bases). The CDR3 contains 15 residues. The V gene's germline CDR1 is DFQATT and CDR2 SNEGSKA (reference sequence). V gave up 0 bases and J gave up 1 base, with 12 bases separating them. CDR3 in amino acids: CSARDPNRVQETQYF. In DNA form, the CDR3 reads TGCAGTGCTAGAGATCCTAACAGGGTCCAAGAGACCCAGTACTTC.

As concerns this clonotype: A clone one base away is much larger, so this may be a read error. The chain uses TRBV28 and TRBJ2-7, with D possibly being TRBD1 or TRBD2 (5 bases each). The CDR3 has 15 residues. Between the trimmed V and J ends, which lost 5 bases and 7 bases, there was a span of 21 bases. Germline CDR1 and CDR2: MDHEN and SYDVKM. The CDR3 nucleotides read TGTGCCAGCAGTGATCGGGACGGTAGAATGAAAGAGCAGTACTTC. Protein: CASSDRDGRMKEQYF.

This sequence joins TRBV7-2 and TRBJ1-1; unclear D gene. The CDR3 length is 14 residues. V was pared by 2 bases and J by 1 base, with 8 bases between. CDR1 is SGHTA and CDR2 is FQGNSA in the germline V gene. CDR3 nucleotides: TGTGCCAGCAGCTTAAATCGGGAGAACACTGAAGCTTTCTTT. Translated, it gives CASSLNRENTEAFF.

Ten or more counts support this clonotype. The chain combines TRBV4-1 with TRBJ1-1; tentatively, D is TRBD1 (6 bases). The CDR3 loop spans 16 amino acids. The ends were cut back, 0 bases at V and 0 bases at J, with 11 bases in the middle. In germline, CDR1 is MGHRA, CDR2 YSYEKL. CDR3 residues: CASSQEQGIMNTEAFF. CDR3 bases: TGCGCCAGCAGCCAAGAGCAGGGGATCATGAACACTGAAGCTTTCTTT.

This clonotype was observed many times. The chain carries TRBV7-8 and TRBJ2-7, with unresolved D. From germline, CDR1 is SGHVS and CDR2 FQNEAQ. V dropped 5 bases and J dropped 4 bases, with 12 bases sitting between them. CDR3 length: 13 residues. The CDR3 DNA sequence: TGTGCCAGCAGCCCAAACCTGGGGTACGAGCAGTACTTC. This gives the protein CASSPNLGYEQYF.

This clonotype was picked up many times. One junction end disagrees with the germline gene, perhaps due to a read error. V gene TRBV7-7 combines with J gene TRBJ2-2, with 9 bases fitting TRBD1. The CDR3 consists of 16 residues. Germline CDR1 is SSHAT and CDR2 is FNYEAQ (reference sequence). CDR3 loop: CASSQNPGTGTGELFF. CDR3 DNA sequence: TGTGCTAGCAGCCAAAATCCCGGGACAGGGACCGGGGAGCTGTTTTTT.

This clonotype was seen many times. This chain joins TRBV6-5 and TRBJ2-7, with unresolved D. The CDR3 consists of 14 residues. The V end lost 6 bases, the J end lost 2 bases, and 14 bases lay between the germline ends. Germline CDR1 MNHEY, CDR2 SVGAGI. CDR3 nucleotides: TGTGCCAGCAGCCTTGTATCCGGGCCCTACGAGCAGTACTTC. Translating it yields CASSLVSGPYEQYF.

This clonotype appeared many times. In DNA, the CDR3 is TGCGCCAGCAGCACCGGACAGGGGGCAGGTACGCAGTATTTT. Translating gives CASSTGQGAGTQYF. V usage is TRBV5-1 and J usage is TRBJ2-3, with TRBD1 matching 11 bases. Germline CDR1 and CDR2: SGHRS and YFSETQ. V gave up 4 bases and J gave up 8 bases; unmatched junction bases: 6. The length of the CDR3 is 14 residues.

This clonotype has a count of ten or more. The chain links TRBV19 to TRBJ1-1, with TRBD1 matching 7 bases. Germline loops: CDR1 LNHDA, CDR2 SQIVND (reference sequence). The V gene end was trimmed by 3 bases and the J gene end by 0 bases; junction bases not matched to a gene: 4. The CDR3 extends over 15 amino acids. CDR3 DNA sequence: TGTGCCAGTAGTATCGGAGACAGGGTGAACACTGAAGCTTTCTTT. Protein product: CASSIGDRVNTEAFF. Drawing the rest from reference TRBV19 and TRBJ1-1, the complete variable domain is DGGITQSPKYLFRKEGQNVTLSCEQNLNHDAMYWYRQDPGQGLRLIYYSQIVNDFQKGDIAEGYSVSREKKESFPLTVTSAQKNPTAFYLCASSIGDRVNTEAFFGQGTRLTVV.

Ten or more counts support this clonotype. This sequence joins TRBV7-8 and TRBJ1-2; D is possibly TRBD1 (5 bases). The V end lost 4 bases, the J end lost 8 bases, and 20 bases lay between the germline ends. Germline CDR1 reads SGHVS; CDR2 reads FQNEAQ. The CDR3 loop spans 15 amino acids. Written as DNA, the CDR3 is TGTGCCAGCAGCTCCCCTAATGGACAAGGCGGGGGCTACACCTTC. Amino acid sequence: CASSSPNGQGGGYTF.

This clonotype was seen many times. J is TRBJ2-7 and V is TRBV7-2, with 8 bases that match TRBD2. The CDR3 contains 15 residues. Germline CDR1 and CDR2: SGHTA and FQGNSA. V lost 1 base to trimming and J lost 7 bases; unmatched junction nucleotides: 9. The CDR3 is CASSLDGRASWEQYF. The DNA for the CDR3 is TGTGCCAGCAGCTTAGACGGGAGGGCGTCTTGGGAGCAGTACTTC.

This clonotype was counted ten times or more. The chain recombines TRBV29-1 with TRBJ2-2; 8 bases are shared with TRBD1. CDR1 and CDR2 from the germline V gene are SQVTM and ANQGSEA. The junction had 6 bases not matched to a gene; V was cut back by 6 bases and J by 3 bases. There are 14 residues in the CDR3. CDR3 bases: TGCAGCGTACGGAAGGACAGGGACACCGGGGAGCTGTTTTTT. Its translation: CSVRKDRDTGELFF.

This clonotype was observed at least ten times. This sequence joins TRBV5-6 and TRBJ1-4; TRBD1 matches at 8 bases. The trim removed 4 bases at V and 0 bases at J, leaving 8 bases unmatched. The CDR3 loop spans 17 amino acids. Germline V gives CDR1 SGHDT, CDR2 YYEEEE. The CDR3, as DNA: TGTGCCAGCAGCGTCCAGGGACAGGTTGCAACTAATGAAAAACTGTTTTTT. It codes for CASSVQGQVATNEKLFF.

This clonotype was recorded many times. The V and J genes are TRBV4-2 and TRBJ2-5; no firm D call. In germline, CDR1 is LGHNA, CDR2 YNFKEQ. The V gene lost 0 bases and the J gene lost 8 bases, with 7 bases spanning the gap. The CDR3 has 12 amino acids. CDR3 region: CASSQDPGTQYF. CDR3 in DNA: TGTGCCAGCAGCCAAGACCCAGGCACCCAGTACTTC.

Many counts were recorded for this clonotype. The chain is built from TRBV20-1 and TRBJ2-1; weak D call: TRBD2 (5 bases). The germline CDR1 and CDR2 sequences are DFQATT and SNEGSKA (reference sequence). The CDR3 runs to 13 residues. The ends were cut back, 6 bases at V and 0 bases at J, with 9 bases in the middle. CDR3 coding DNA: TGCAGTGCCAGGACTTTCTCCTACAATGAGCAGTTCTTC. Its translation is CSARTFSYNEQFF.